Listed below are T cell receptor beta chains from one sample, sequenced in a study of blood T cell repertoires in COVID-19. Measured with immunoSEQ multiplex PCR; TCRdb has only the in-frame clones, and not every one. There are about 260,000 clones in the sample; around 86% occur only once, and 3.6% lies in the top ten. Material: peripheral blood. The source of these receptors is a man between 18 and 35 years old with active or convalescent COVID-19. CDR3s include the opening cysteine and the closing phenylalanine or tryptophan. Fields, in order: J gene, D gene, CDR3 length, V gene, clone size, CDR3 protein, CDR3 DNA. A D gene is named only where the DNA matches it firmly. The size of a clone is reported for some rows only, either as once, few or many, or as a class for expanded clones.

J: TRBJ2-1
D: NA
length: 16
V: TRBV11-2
size: NA
CDR3: CASSLLAAGHVNEQFF
DNA: TGTGCCAGCAGCTTATTGGCAGCGGGTCATGTCAATGAGCAGTTCTTC

J: TRBJ1-5
D: NA
length: 15
V: TRBV7-9
size: NA
CDR3: CASSVDGKGSQPQHF
DNA: TGTGCCAGCAGCGTAGACGGGAAAGGGAGTCAGCCCCAGCATTTT

J: TRBJ2-1
D: TRBD2
length: 15
V: TRBV5-1
size: NA
CDR3: CASSLSGGLYNEQFF
DNA: TGCGCCAGCAGCTTGTCGGGAGGACTATACAATGAGCAGTTCTTC

J: TRBJ2-7
D: NA
length: 15
V: TRBV5-1
size: NA
CDR3: CASSLASGLPYEQYF
DNA: TGCGCCAGCAGCTTGGCCAGCGGGTTACCCTACGAGCAGTACTTC

J: TRBJ2-4
D: NA
length: 14
V: TRBV28
size: NA
CDR3: CASSSSAIRDIQYF
DNA: TGTGCCAGCAGTTCATCGGCTATTCGGGACATTCAGTACTTC

J: TRBJ2-7
D: NA
length: 14
V: TRBV19
size: NA
CDR3: CASSLSPGAYEQYF
DNA: TGTGCCAGTAGTTTATCGCCAGGGGCATACGAGCAGTACTTC

J: TRBJ1-1
D: NA
length: 13
V: TRBV21-1
size: NA
CDR3: CASSKVLRDKAFF
DNA: TGTGCCAGCAGCAAAGTCCTCCGGGACAAAGCTTTCTTT

J: TRBJ2-1
D: TRBD2
length: 14
V: TRBV7-9
size: NA
CDR3: CASSFAGTSNEQFF
DNA: TGTGCCAGCAGCTTTGCCGGGACTAGCAATGAGCAGTTCTTC

J: TRBJ2-5
D: NA
length: 14
V: TRBV20-1
size: NA
CDR3: CSASLRAGQETQYF
DNA: TGCAGTGCGAGTCTGAGGGCAGGCCAAGAGACCCAGTACTTC

J: TRBJ1-5
D: NA
length: 15
V: TRBV3-1/TRBV3-2
size: once
CDR3: CASSNRGGVAQPQHF
DNA: TGTGCCAGCAGCAACCGAGGAGGGGTTGCTCAGCCCCAGCATTTT

J: TRBJ1-2
D: NA
length: 12
V: TRBV5-5
size: NA
CDR3: CASREGVNGYTF
DNA: TGTGCCAGCAGAGAGGGGGTCAATGGCTACACCTTC

J: TRBJ2-2
D: NA
length: 15
V: TRBV5-1
size: NA
CDR3: CASSRTAPNTGELFF
DNA: TGCGCCAGCAGCCGGACAGCACCGAACACCGGGGAGCTGTTTTTT

J: TRBJ1-1
D: NA
length: 17
V: TRBV9
size: NA
CDR3: CASSVDVGGRSQGEAFF
DNA: TGTGCCAGCAGCGTAGACGTTGGTGGGAGATCTCAGGGGGAAGCTTTCTTT

J: TRBJ2-3
D: TRBD2
length: 20
V: TRBV4-2
size: NA
CDR3: CASSQVSTSGGRGGTDTQYF
DNA: TGTGCCAGCAGCCAAGTATCAACTAGCGGGGGGCGGGGTGGCACAGATACGCAGTATTTT

J: TRBJ2-1
D: TRBD1
length: 14
V: TRBV7-2
size: NA
CDR3: CASSRTGGENEQFF
DNA: TGTGCCAGCAGCCGGACAGGGGGGGAGAATGAGCAGTTCTTC

J: TRBJ1-2
D: TRBD1
length: 15
V: TRBV18
size: NA
CDR3: CASSLGQEAYYGYTF
DNA: TGTGCCAGCTCACTGGGACAGGAAGCATACTATGGCTACACCTTC